One sample yielded the 3 T cell receptor beta chains listed below, sequenced in a study of blood T cell repertoires in COVID-19. TCRdb's copy holds only in-frame clones and misses some; the assay was immunoSEQ multiplex PCR. Of roughly 50,000 clones in the sample, 80% to 90% were seen once. The sample consisted of peripheral blood. These receptors were obtained from a human donor in a cohort sampled during active COVID-19.

The chain has TRBV19 and TRBJ1-5; 9 positions agree with TRBD1. The CDR3 runs 16 residues. CDR1 is LNHDA and CDR2 is SQIVND in the germline V gene (reference sequence). With V trimmed by 3 bases and J by 0 bases, 3 bases remained unmatched. CDR3: CASSIRDRVSNQPQHF. The CDR3 DNA sequence: TGTGCCAGTAGTATTCGGGACAGGGTTAGCAATCAGCCCCAGCATTTT.

This clone was detected once. This rearrangement joins TRBV5-1 to TRBJ2-2; perhaps TRBD1 as D (6 bases). Germline V gene sequence: CDR1 SGHRS, CDR2 YFSETQ. This CDR3 has 16 residues. Trimming left V 3 bases short and J 3 bases short, with 15 bases between. The CDR3 coding sequence is TGCGCCAGCAGCTCCATCGGACAGATTTACACCGGGGAGCTGTTTTTT. Translating gives CASSSIGQIYTGELFF.

The V gene is TRBV7-2, the J gene TRBJ2-3, with 12 bases identical to TRBD2. Germline V gives CDR1 SGHTA, CDR2 FQGNSA. The junction had 14 bases not matched to a gene; V was cut back by 5 bases and J by 11 bases. The CDR3 consists of 16 residues. CDR3 DNA sequence: TGTGCCAGCAGCACCTCCCTAGCGGGGGGGCCTTTTGTGCAGTATTTT. Translated, it gives CASSTSLAGGPFVQYF.